The present TCR beta chain was sequenced within a study of OX40 agonist ivuxolimab in advanced cancers. Profiled with immunoSEQ multiplex PCR; TCRdb holds only in-frame clones, not every one. The table lists 15,000 to 20,000 clones, over 75% of them singletons. This receptor was taken from an adult with an advanced solid tumor such as melanoma, head and neck, liver or kidney cancer. This specimen was CD4+ or CD8+ T cells sorted from blood, taken in a trial of the OX40 agonist ivuxolimab.

CDR3 sequence reads: CASSLDGSLRPDTQYF. The CDR3 DNA reads as TGTGCCAGCAGCTTGGACGGGTCGCTGCGTCCAGATACGCAGTATTTT. The rearrangement links TRBV7-9 to TRBJ2-3; D is undetermined. V was clipped by 3 bases and J by 4 bases, with 17 bases between them. This CDR3 spans 16 amino acids. Germline CDR1 reads SEHNR; CDR2 reads FQNEAQ (reference sequence). The whole variable domain, filled in from reference TRBV7-9 and TRBJ2-3, reads DTGVSQNPRHKITKRGQNVTFRCDPISEHNRLYWYRQTLGQGPEFLTYFQNEAQLEKSRLLSDRFSAERPKGSFSTLEIQRTEQGDSAMYLCASSLDGSLRPDTQYFGPGTRLTVL.